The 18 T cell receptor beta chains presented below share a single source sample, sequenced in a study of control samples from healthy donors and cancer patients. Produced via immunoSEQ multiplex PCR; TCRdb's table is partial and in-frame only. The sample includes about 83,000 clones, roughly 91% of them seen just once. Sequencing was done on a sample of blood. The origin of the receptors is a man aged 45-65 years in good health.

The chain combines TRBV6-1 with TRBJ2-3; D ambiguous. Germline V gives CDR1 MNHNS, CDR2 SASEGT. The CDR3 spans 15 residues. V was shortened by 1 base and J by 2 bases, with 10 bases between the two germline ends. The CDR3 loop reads CASSEGWQSTDTQYF. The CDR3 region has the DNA TGTGCCAGCAGTGAAGGATGGCAGTCCACAGATACGCAGTATTTT.

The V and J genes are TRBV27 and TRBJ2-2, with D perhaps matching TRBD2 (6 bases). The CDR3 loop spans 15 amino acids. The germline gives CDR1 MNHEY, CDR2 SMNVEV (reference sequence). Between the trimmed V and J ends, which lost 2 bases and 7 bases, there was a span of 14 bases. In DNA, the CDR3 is TGTGCCAGCAGTTTAGGGGTGGGGGGAAGCGGGGAGCTGTTTTTT. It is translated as CASSLGVGGSGELFF.

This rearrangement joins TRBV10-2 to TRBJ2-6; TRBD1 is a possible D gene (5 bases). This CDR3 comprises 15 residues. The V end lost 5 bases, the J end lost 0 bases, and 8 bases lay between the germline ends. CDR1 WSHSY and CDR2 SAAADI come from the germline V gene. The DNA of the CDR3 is TGCGCCAGCAGTCCACAGGACTCTGGGGCCAACGTCCTGACTTTC. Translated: CASSPQDSGANVLTF.

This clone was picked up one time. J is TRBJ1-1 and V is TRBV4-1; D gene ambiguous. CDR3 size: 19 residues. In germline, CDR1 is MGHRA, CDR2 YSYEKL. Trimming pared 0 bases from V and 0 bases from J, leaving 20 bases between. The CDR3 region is CASSQEERRGVRMNTEAFF. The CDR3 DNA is TGCGCCAGCAGCCAAGAGGAACGTCGCGGGGTGAGGATGAACACTGAAGCTTTCTTT.

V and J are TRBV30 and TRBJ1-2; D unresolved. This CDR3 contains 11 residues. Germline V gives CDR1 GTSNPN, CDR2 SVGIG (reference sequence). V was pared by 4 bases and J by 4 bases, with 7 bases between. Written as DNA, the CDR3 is TGTGCCTGGACAAACGCCTATGGCTACACCTTC. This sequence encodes CAWTNAYGYTF.

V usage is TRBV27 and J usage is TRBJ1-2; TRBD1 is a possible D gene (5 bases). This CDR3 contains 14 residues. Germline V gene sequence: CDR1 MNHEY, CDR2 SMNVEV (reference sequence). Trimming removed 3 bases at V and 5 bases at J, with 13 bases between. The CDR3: CASSFKPGPYGYTF. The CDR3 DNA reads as TGTGCCAGCAGTTTTAAACCAGGGCCTTATGGCTACACCTTC.

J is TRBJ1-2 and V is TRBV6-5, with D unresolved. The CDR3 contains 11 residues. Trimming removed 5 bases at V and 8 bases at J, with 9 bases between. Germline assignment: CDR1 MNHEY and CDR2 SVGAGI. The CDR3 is CASSPEEGYTF. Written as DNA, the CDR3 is TGTGCCAGCAGTCCTGAGGAAGGCTACACCTTC.

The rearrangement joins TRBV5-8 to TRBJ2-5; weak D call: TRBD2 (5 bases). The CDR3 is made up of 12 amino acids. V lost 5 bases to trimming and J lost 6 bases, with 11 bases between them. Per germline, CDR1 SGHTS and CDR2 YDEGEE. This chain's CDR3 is CASREDVKTQYF. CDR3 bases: TGTGCCAGCAGGGAGGATGTAAAGACCCAGTACTTC.

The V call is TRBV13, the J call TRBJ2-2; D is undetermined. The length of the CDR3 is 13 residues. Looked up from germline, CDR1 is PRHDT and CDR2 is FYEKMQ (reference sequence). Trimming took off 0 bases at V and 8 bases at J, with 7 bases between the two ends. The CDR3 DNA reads TGTGCCAGCAGCTTAGGTCGCAAAGGGGAGCTGTTTTTT. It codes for CASSLGRKGELFF.

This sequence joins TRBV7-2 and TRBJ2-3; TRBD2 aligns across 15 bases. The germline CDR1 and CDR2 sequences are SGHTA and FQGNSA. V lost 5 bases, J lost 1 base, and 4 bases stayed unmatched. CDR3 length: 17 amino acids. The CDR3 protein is CASSPRTSGGGTDTQYF. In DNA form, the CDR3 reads TGTGCCAGCAGCCCTCGGACTAGCGGGGGGGGCACAGATACGCAGTATTTT.

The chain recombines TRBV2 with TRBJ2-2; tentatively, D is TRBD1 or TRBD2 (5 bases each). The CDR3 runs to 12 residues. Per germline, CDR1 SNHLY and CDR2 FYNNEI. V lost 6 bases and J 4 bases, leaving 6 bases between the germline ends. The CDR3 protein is CASRGPTGELFF. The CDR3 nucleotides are TGTGCCAGCAGGGGACCCACCGGGGAGCTGTTTTTT.

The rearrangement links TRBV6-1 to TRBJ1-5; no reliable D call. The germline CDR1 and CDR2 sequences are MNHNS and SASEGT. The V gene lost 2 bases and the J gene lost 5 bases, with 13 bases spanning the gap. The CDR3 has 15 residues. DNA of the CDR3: TGTGCCAGCAGTGAAAACAGCCTTCGGGATCAGCCCCAGCATTTT. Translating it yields CASSENSLRDQPQHF.

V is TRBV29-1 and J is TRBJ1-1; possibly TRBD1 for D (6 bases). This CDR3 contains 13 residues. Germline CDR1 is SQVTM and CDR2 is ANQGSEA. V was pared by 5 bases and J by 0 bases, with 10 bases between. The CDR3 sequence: CSVRGGMNTEAFF. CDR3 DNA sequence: TGCAGCGTTAGGGGGGGGATGAACACTGAAGCTTTCTTT.

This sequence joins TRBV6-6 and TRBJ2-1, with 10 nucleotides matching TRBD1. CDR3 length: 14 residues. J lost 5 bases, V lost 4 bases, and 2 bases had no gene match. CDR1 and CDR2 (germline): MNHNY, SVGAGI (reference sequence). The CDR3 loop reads CASSWTGGDNEQFF. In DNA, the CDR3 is TGTGCCAGCAGTTGGACAGGGGGAGACAATGAGCAGTTCTTC.

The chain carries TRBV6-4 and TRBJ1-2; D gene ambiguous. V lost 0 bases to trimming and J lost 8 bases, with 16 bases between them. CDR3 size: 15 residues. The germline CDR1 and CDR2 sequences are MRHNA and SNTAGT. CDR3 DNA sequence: TGTGCCAGCAGTGACTCCCCGAGGAGAGAAGGGGGCTACACCTTC. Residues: CASSDSPRREGGYTF.

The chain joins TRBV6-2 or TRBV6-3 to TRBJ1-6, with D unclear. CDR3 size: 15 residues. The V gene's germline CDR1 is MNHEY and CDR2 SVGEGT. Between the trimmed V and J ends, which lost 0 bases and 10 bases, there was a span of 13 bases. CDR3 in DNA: TGTGCCAGCAGTTACTCGATCGGGGAAAGCTCACCCCTCCACTTT. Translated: CASSYSIGESSPLHF.

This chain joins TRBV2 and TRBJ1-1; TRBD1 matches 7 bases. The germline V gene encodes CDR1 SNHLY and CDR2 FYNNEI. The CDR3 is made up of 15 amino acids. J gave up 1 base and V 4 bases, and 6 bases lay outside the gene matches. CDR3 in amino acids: CASSGRQGSNTEAFF. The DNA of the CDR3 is TGTGCCAGCAGTGGGAGACAGGGCTCGAACACTGAAGCTTTCTTT. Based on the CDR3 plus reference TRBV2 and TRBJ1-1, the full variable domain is EPEVTQTPSHQVTQMGQEVILRCVPISNHLYFYWYRQILGQKVEFLVSFYNNEISEKSEIFDDQFSVERPDGSNFTLKIRSTKLEDSAMYFCASSGRQGSNTEAFFGQGTRLTVV.

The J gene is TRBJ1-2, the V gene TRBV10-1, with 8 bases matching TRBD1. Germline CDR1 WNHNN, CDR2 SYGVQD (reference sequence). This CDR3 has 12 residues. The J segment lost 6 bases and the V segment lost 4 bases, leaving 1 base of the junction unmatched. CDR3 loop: CASSGTGHGYTF. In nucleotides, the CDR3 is TGCGCCAGCAGTGGGACAGGGCATGGCTACACCTTC.